The 21 T cell receptor beta chains reported below all come from one sample, sequenced in a study of CXCR3-negative and CXCR3-positive naive CD8 T cells. The TRB cDNA libraries were prepared by 5' RACE with UMI labels. TCRdb reprocessed the 5' RACE reads, with one entry per CDR3 protein and no DNA. The table lists over 150,000 distinct CDR3 sequences. Their target antigens are unknown. The study, taken as a whole, reports: Naive cells positive for CXCR3 carried more hydrophobic TRB CDR3s than CXCR3-negative ones.

Sequenced input: naive CXCR3+ CD8+ T cells from blood. As to subset: CD45RO-CCR7+CD27+CD95- naive CD8+ T cells expressing CXCR3 (TNR3+). These receptors all stem from a human donor in good health. Some clones in this sample may be carry-over from other donors' samples.

The V call is TRBV9, the J call TRBJ1-1. The germline CDR1 and CDR2 sequences are SGDLS and YYNGEE. This CDR3 comprises 15 residues. CDR3 amino acids: CASSRGGSMNTEAFF.

The chain combines TRBV15 with TRBJ1-2. The CDR3 consists of 15 residues. In germline, CDR1 is LNHNV, CDR2 YYDKDF (reference sequence). The CDR3 here is CATSRDRGSWDGYTF.

The chain links TRBV5-4 to TRBJ2-7; checking the TCRdb D call of TRBD1 is not possible without DNA. Germline loops: CDR1 SGHNT, CDR2 YYREEE (reference sequence). The CDR3 is 15 residues long. CDR3: CASSFGVPPPYEQYF. The full variable domain, in which reference TRBV5-4 and TRBJ2-7 provide the parts outside the CDR3, is ETGVTQSPTHLIKTRGQQVTLRCSSQSGHNTVSWYQQALGQGPQFIFQYYREEENGRGNFPPRFSGLQFPNYSSELNVNALELDDSALYLCASSFGVPPPYEQYFGPGTRLTVT.

The chain links TRBV20-1 to TRBJ2-1; TCRdb selects TRBD2, and the lack of DNA leaves this call unchecked. Germline values: CDR1 DFQATT, CDR2 SNEGSKA (reference sequence). The CDR3 spans 18 residues. The CDR3 loop is CSARDLAGGRASYNEQFF.

The chain joins TRBV6-5 to TRBJ1-2; the D call of TRBD1 rests on TCRdb alone, since no DNA is present to check it. The CDR3 runs 14 residues. Germline CDR1 MNHEY, CDR2 SVGAGI. The CDR3 reads CASIGQGADYGYTF.

V is TRBV29-1 and J is TRBJ1-3; there is no DNA to check the TCRdb D call of TRBD1. CDR3 length equals 13 residues. From germline, CDR1 is SQVTM and CDR2 ANQGSEA. CDR3 region: CSVVDTPGNTIYF.

This sequence joins TRBV7-9 and TRBJ2-7; TCRdb reports TRBD1, a call that lacks DNA to check it against. The CDR3 consists of 15 residues. CDR1 is SEHNR and CDR2 is FQNEAQ in the germline V gene (reference sequence). CDR3 in amino acids: CASSLQGGISAEQYF. The full variable domain, completed using reference TRBV7-9 and TRBJ2-7, is DTGVSQNPRHKITKRGQNVTFRCDPISEHNRLYWYRQTLGQGPEFLTYFQNEAQLEKSRLLSDRFSAERPKGSFSTLEIQRTEQGDSAMYLCASSLQGGISAEQYFGPGTRLTVT.

This chain uses TRBV12-3 or TRBV12-4 with TRBJ2-2; absent DNA, TCRdb's TRBD2 call cannot be checked. The CDR3 contains 12 residues. CDR3 residues: CASLAGLGELFF.

This rearrangement joins TRBV27 to TRBJ2-7; the TRBD2 assignment by TCRdb is unverifiable without DNA. CDR1 and CDR2 (germline): MNHEY, SMNVEV (reference sequence). The CDR3 runs to 15 residues. The CDR3 loop is CASSFSGRVGYEQYF.

This CDR3 is CASNENGNTIYF. This rearrangement joins TRBV10-2 to TRBJ1-3. The CDR3 length is 12 residues. The germline V gene encodes CDR1 WSHSY and CDR2 SAAADI.

The chain couples TRBV28 to TRBJ2-5; TCRdb returns TRBD2, unconfirmable since there is no DNA. Germline V gene data show CDR1 as MDHEN and CDR2 as SYDVKM. The CDR3 spans 16 residues. The CDR3 sequence: CASSLGGLGEQETQYF.

The chain recombines TRBV3-1 with TRBJ2-7; TCRdb lists TRBD2, though no DNA is available to test this call. CDR1 and CDR2 from the germline V gene are LGHDT and YNNKEL (reference sequence). This CDR3 spans 14 amino acids. The chain's CDR3 is CASSPGLGTYEQYF.

J is TRBJ2-2 and V is TRBV9. The CDR3 runs 12 residues. The V gene's germline CDR1 is SGDLS and CDR2 YYNGEE. The CDR3 sequence: CASSVYSGELFF. Full variable domain (missing parts from reference TRBV9 and TRBJ2-2): DSGVTQTPKHLITATGQRVTLRCSPRSGDLSVYWYQQSLDQGLQFLIQYYNGEERAKGNILERFSAQQFPDLHSELNLSSLELGDSALYFCASSVYSGELFFGEGSRLTVL.

V gene TRBV9 combines with J gene TRBJ1-2. The CDR3 extends over 16 amino acids. CDR1 is SGDLS, CDR2 YYNGEE, per germline. The CDR3: CASSLGSNGLNYGYTF.

The rearrangement joins TRBV12-3 or TRBV12-4 to TRBJ2-5; no DNA is available, so the TRBD1 call from TCRdb remains unchecked. CDR3 length: 14 residues. CDR3 loop: CASSHGDRDETQYF.

The V gene is TRBV20-1, the J gene TRBJ2-7; TCRdb reports TRBD1, a call that lacks DNA to check it against. The V gene's germline CDR1 is DFQATT and CDR2 SNEGSKA (reference sequence). This CDR3 has 13 residues. CDR3 residues: CSARPGTGYEQYF.

The J gene is TRBJ2-7, the V gene TRBV5-5; TCRdb calls TRBD2, which cannot be checked without DNA. Per germline, CDR1 SGHKS and CDR2 YYEKEE (reference sequence). This CDR3 spans 15 amino acids. The CDR3 loop reads CASSTGLAGDYEQYF. Together with reference TRBV5-5 and TRBJ2-7, the CDR3 gives the full variable domain: DAGVTQSPTHLIKTRGQQVTLRCSPISGHKSVSWYQQVLGQGPQFIFQYYEKEERGRGNFPDRFSARQFPNYSSELNVNALLLGDSALYLCASSTGLAGDYEQYFGPGTRLTVT.

This chain uses TRBV12-5 with TRBJ2-5; without DNA, the TCRdb call of TRBD2 cannot be checked. The CDR3 runs to 18 residues. CDR1 and CDR2 from the germline V gene are LGHNT and FRNRAP. The CDR3 here is CASGLTALAGGYQETQYF. The variable domain in full, with the rest retrieved from reference TRBV12-5 and TRBJ2-5, is DARVTQTPRHKVTEMGQEVTMRCQPILGHNTVFWYRQTMMQGLELLAYFRNRAPLDDSGMPKDRFSAEMPDATLATLKIQPSEPRDSAVYFCASGLTALAGGYQETQYFGPGTRLLVL.

The CDR3 spells CATQPGTGVQPQHF. The rearrangement uses TRBV10-3 and TRBJ1-5; TCRdb calls TRBD1, which cannot be checked without DNA. Germline V gene data show CDR1 as ENHRY and CDR2 as SYGVKD. The CDR3 runs to 14 residues.

This rearrangement joins TRBV5-1 to TRBJ2-1; as DNA is missing, the TRBD1 call by TCRdb cannot be tested. The CDR3 runs to 15 residues. Germline V lookup: CDR1 SGHRS, CDR2 YFSETQ. The CDR3 loop reads CASSSGTGFGNEQFF.

The rearrangement joins TRBV4-1 to TRBJ2-7; the D call of TRBD2 rests on TCRdb alone, since no DNA is present to check it. This CDR3 spans 12 amino acids. Germline V gene sequence: CDR1 MGHRA, CDR2 YSYEKL. The CDR3 sequence: CASSTGGREQYF.